A selection of T cell receptor beta chains follows, all from one sample in a study of long-term antiretroviral therapy in people with HIV. Profiling relied on immunoSEQ multiplex PCR, and the TCRdb table lists in-frame clones only, not all of them. The profile shows about 6,400 clones, around 74% of them singletons. The sample in question was unsorted PBMCs, obtained 0.5 years before starting antiretroviral therapy. The source is a man aged 35 to 55 with HIV. CDR3s include the opening cysteine and the closing phenylalanine or tryptophan. D genes are given only for firm matches. Where a row states a size, it is once, few, many or the class of an expanded clone; other rows omit it.

TGCGCCAGCAGCTTGGGGCCGGGACAGGGGTCTCTCGAGCAGTACTTC	CASSLGPGQGSLEQYF	TRBJ2-7	TRBD1	TRBV5-1	NA
TGCGCCAGCAGAGGGACAGGAGAGTTCTATGGCTACACCTTC	CASRGTGEFYGYTF	TRBJ1-2	TRBD1	TRBV10-2	once
TGTGCCAGTAGTAAAATACAAAGGGGGCTGGGGACAGATACGCAGTATTTT	CASSKIQRGLGTDTQYF	TRBJ2-3	TRBD1	TRBV19	NA
TGCAGCGCGGGACAGACCTACGAGCAGTACTTC	CSAGQTYEQYF	TRBJ2-7	TRBD1	TRBV29-1	large
TGTGCCAGTATGGGCCGGAGCAATCAGCCCCAGCATTTT	CASMGRSNQPQHF	TRBJ1-5	NA	TRBV19	NA
TGTGCCAGCAGGCCACAGGGGCTTCCTAACTATGGCTACACCTTC	CASRPQGLPNYGYTF	TRBJ1-2	TRBD1	TRBV6-1	NA
TGTGCCAGCAGTTCGACAGGGGGCTTGAACACCATATATTTT	CASSSTGGLNTIYF	TRBJ1-3	TRBD1	TRBV27	NA
TGCGCCAGCAGCCAAGGAGTGATAGCGGGGGGATCGGATACGCAGTATTTT	CASSQGVIAGGSDTQYF	TRBJ2-3	TRBD2	TRBV4-1	medium-sized
TGCGCCAGCAGCCCCGAGAGGCAGAACACTGAAGCTTTCTTT	CASSPERQNTEAFF	TRBJ1-1	NA	TRBV4-1	NA
TGTGCCAGCAGTTATGGGGCGGGGGGTGACGAGCAGTACTTC	CASSYGAGGDEQYF	TRBJ2-7	TRBD2	TRBV6-5	NA
TGTGCCAGCAGTTCCCCCCCGGGATCCTACGAGCAGTACTTC	CASSSPPGSYEQYF	TRBJ2-7	NA	TRBV28	NA
TGTGCCAGCAGTTTTGCCGGGACAGGGAGCTATGGCTACACCTTC	CASSFAGTGSYGYTF	TRBJ1-2	TRBD1	TRBV28	NA
TGTGCCAGCAGCCCCGTCGGGGGTGCAACTAATGAAAAACTGTTTTTT	CASSPVGGATNEKLFF	TRBJ1-4	NA	TRBV7-8	NA
TGTGCCAGCAGCCCTACGACAGATAACGAGCAGTACTTC	CASSPTTDNEQYF	TRBJ2-7	NA	TRBV11-2	NA
TGTGCCACCAGCAGCGGACAGGGGATGGACTATGGCTACACCTTC	CATSSGQGMDYGYTF	TRBJ1-2	TRBD1	TRBV15	NA
TGTGCCAGCAGTTACTCAGGGCTAGCGGACTACGAGCAGTACTTC	CASSYSGLADYEQYF	TRBJ2-7	TRBD2	TRBV6-5	NA
TGTGCCAGCAGTCCCGAATCGGCAGGGCAAAACGAGCAGTACTTC	CASSPESAGQNEQYF	TRBJ2-7	NA	TRBV28	NA
TGTGCCAGCTCACCACCCGCCTTAGCCAAAAACATTCAGTACTTC	CASSPPALAKNIQYF	TRBJ2-4	NA	TRBV18	NA
TGTGCCAGCAGCGTAGGAACAAGCGAGCAGTACTTC	CASSVGTSEQYF	TRBJ2-7	NA	TRBV9	NA
TGTGCCTGGAGTAAGGCGGGAAACATTCAGTACTTC	CAWSKAGNIQYF	TRBJ2-4	NA	TRBV30	NA
TGTGCCAGCAGCCACGGGACTAGCGGGGGGACAGATACGCAGTATTTT	CASSHGTSGGTDTQYF	TRBJ2-3	TRBD2	TRBV4-2	NA
TGTGCCTGGAGGTTGGGACAGGAGCTCACCAGCTATGGCTACACCTTC	CAWRLGQELTSYGYTF	TRBJ1-2	TRBD1	TRBV30	medium-sized
TGTGCCATCAGTGAGTCTCCCGGGGAGCTGTTTTTT	CAISESPGELFF	TRBJ2-2	NA	TRBV10-3	few
TGTGCCAGCAGTTTATGGGACAGTGGTGGAAACACCATATATTTT	CASSLWDSGGNTIYF	TRBJ1-3	NA	TRBV28	NA
TGTGCCAGCAGCCGGGGCGACAACTACGAGCAGTACTTC	CASSRGDNYEQYF	TRBJ2-7	NA	TRBV28	once
TGTGCCAGCAGTGACACCATCGGGACAGGGAGACGCCATTATGGCTACACCTTC	CASSDTIGTGRRHYGYTF	TRBJ1-2	TRBD1	TRBV6-4	once
TGTGCCAGCAGCTTACCCGGGACAGAGGAGCAAAAACTGTTTTTT	CASSLPGTEEQKLFF	TRBJ1-4	TRBD1	TRBV7-3	NA
TGCGCCAGCAGGGAGGGGACTAGCAATGAGCAGTTCTTC	CASREGTSNEQFF	TRBJ2-1	TRBD2	TRBV5-1	NA
TGCGCCAGCAGCTTAGGACAGGTCACTAACTATGGCTACACCTTC	CASSLGQVTNYGYTF	TRBJ1-2	TRBD1	TRBV5-1	NA
TGTGCCAGCAGCTCGACTAGCGGGGGGGCAATCTCCTACGAGCAGTACTTC	CASSSTSGGAISYEQYF	TRBJ2-7	TRBD2	TRBV5-8	NA
TGTGCCAGCAGCTTAGGGCGCTCTGGGGCCAACGTCCTGACTTTC	CASSLGRSGANVLTF	TRBJ2-6	NA	TRBV11-2	NA
TGTGCCAGCAGTGAAGCACGGGGGCTAGCCTACGAGCAGTACTTC	CASSEARGLAYEQYF	TRBJ2-7	NA	TRBV6-1	NA
TGTGCCAGCAGTTTATACGGGGCTAATCAGCCCCAGCATTTT	CASSLYGANQPQHF	TRBJ1-5	NA	TRBV27	NA
TGTGCCAGTAGCGACCGGGACATTTATGAAAAACTGTTTTTT	CASSDRDIYEKLFF	TRBJ1-4	NA	TRBV19	NA
TGTGCCTGGAGTCAGGGAGGGATTAGCAATCAGCCCCAGCATTTT	CAWSQGGISNQPQHF	TRBJ1-5	NA	TRBV30	NA
TGTGCCAGCAGCTTAGTGGCTAGCGGATACGAGCAGTACTTC	CASSLVASGYEQYF	TRBJ2-7	TRBD2	TRBV7-2	NA
TGTGCCAGCAGCAGGACACTAAACACTGAAGCTTTCTTT	CASSRTLNTEAFF	TRBJ1-1	NA	TRBV5-3	few
TGTGCCAGCTCACCTGTGGGGACGGCTGGTGGACATGAGCAGTTCTTC	CASSPVGTAGGHEQFF	TRBJ2-1	NA	TRBV18	NA
TGTGCCAGCTCACTTGGAGGGACAGCCTCTGGAAACACCATATATTTT	CASSLGGTASGNTIYF	TRBJ1-3	TRBD1	TRBV18	once